The 9 T cell receptor beta chains below all came from one sample that was sequenced in a study of blood T cell repertoires in COVID-19. Generated by immunoSEQ multiplex PCR, the TCRdb table keeps only in-frame clones and is missing some. The sample records some 700,000 clones, just under 90% being singletons. Input material: peripheral blood. The receptors derive from a woman aged 18-35 years with acute or convalescent COVID-19.

Comments on this clone: Other DNA variants within this sample encode the same CDR3. DNA for the CDR3: TGTGCCAGCAGCGGGACAGGGGAAAGCTCCTACGAGCAGTACTTC. As protein: CASSGTGESSYEQYF. The chain joins TRBV9 to TRBJ2-7; 9 positions match TRBD1. V lost 3 bases and J lost 0; bases outside the gene matches: 4. Germline assignment: CDR1 SGDLS and CDR2 YYNGEE. CDR3 length: 15 amino acids.

The chain carries TRBV7-8 and TRBJ2-4; 7 bases agree with TRBD1. CDR3 length equals 14 residues. Germline-derived CDR1 and CDR2 are SGHVS and FQNEAQ. After removal of 4 bases from V and 4 bases from J, the junction contained 4 bases not matched to a gene. CDR3 region: CASSSGTAKNIQYF. For the CDR3, the DNA is TGTGCCAGCAGCTCTGGGACAGCGAAAAACATTCAGTACTTC.

This chain uses TRBV30 with TRBJ1-1; 11 nucleotides align to TRBD1. V lost 7 bases and J lost 5; bases outside the gene matches: 3. The CDR3 covers 12 residues. Germline V lookup: CDR1 GTSNPN, CDR2 SVGIG (reference sequence). The CDR3 loop is CASRDRGTEAFF. CDR3 DNA sequence: TGTGCCTCAAGGGACAGGGGGACTGAAGCTTTCTTT.

In regard to this clone: The sample has other DNA sequences that encode this CDR3 too. The gene calls are TRBV18 and TRBJ2-5; 8 nucleotides line up with TRBD2. CDR1 and CDR2 (germline): KGHSH, LQKENI. J gave up 1 base and V 2 bases, and 0 bases lay outside the gene matches. The CDR3 is 14 residues long. The CDR3 region has the DNA TGTGCCAGCTCACCAACTAGCGGCCAAGAGACCCAGTACTTC. This gives the protein CASSPTSGQETQYF.

The V call is TRBV27, the J call TRBJ1-6; 7 nucleotides line up with TRBD1. This CDR3 has 18 residues. V shed 4 bases and J 2 bases; nucleotides not matched to a gene: 11. Germline lookup yields CDR1 MNHEY and CDR2 SMNVEV (reference sequence). The CDR3 is CASSSTPGQAPYNSPLHF. The CDR3 region has the DNA TGTGCCAGCAGTTCCACGCCAGGACAGGCACCCTATAATTCACCCCTCCACTTT.

The J gene is TRBJ2-7, the V gene TRBV29-1; D uncertain. The germline V and J ends were trimmed by 5 bases and 4 bases, with 12 bases remaining between them. The CDR3 extends over 12 amino acids. CDR1 SQVTM and CDR2 ANQGSEA come from the germline V gene. The CDR3: CSVRVSEYEQYF. DNA of the CDR3: TGCAGCGTTCGAGTAAGTGAGTACGAGCAGTACTTC.

This clone was found once. The chain carries TRBV7-2 and TRBJ2-2; D is possibly TRBD2 (6 bases). The CDR3 totals 14 residues. Germline V gene data show CDR1 as SGHTA and CDR2 as FQGNSA. Trimming stripped 5 bases from V and 5 bases from J, with 12 bases between. CDR3 in amino acids: CASSPDGGTGELFF. The DNA of the CDR3 is TGTGCCAGCAGCCCGGACGGGGGTACCGGGGAGCTGTTTTTT.

J is TRBJ2-5 and V is TRBV7-9; 8 positions agree with TRBD2. Germline-derived CDR1 and CDR2 are SEHNR and FQNEAQ (reference sequence). V was pared by 1 base and J by 8 bases, with 3 bases of the junction left unmatched. The CDR3 spans 13 residues. The CDR3 region is CASSLGSGGTQYF. CDR3 DNA sequence: TGTGCCAGCAGCTTAGGGAGCGGGGGAACCCAGTACTTC.

This clone was detected ten times or more. The chain has TRBV5-8 and TRBJ1-2; D is unresolved. From germline, CDR1 is SGHTS and CDR2 YDEGEE. This CDR3 comprises 13 residues. The ends were cut back, 0 bases at V and 3 bases at J, with 6 bases in the middle. Written as DNA, the CDR3 is TGTGCCAGCAGCTTGGAGGCGGACTATGGCTACACCTTC. Protein product: CASSLEADYGYTF.